A single sample gave rise to the 9 T cell receptor beta chains below, sequenced in a study of beta chain features in type 1 diabetes. What was sequenced were expressed TCRB transcripts, since all of the isolated RNA had been reverse transcribed. Data came from immunoSEQ multiplex PCR; TCRdb stores just in-frame clones and leaves some out. This sample has about 300,000 clones, with about 8.5% found just once. What was sequenced was central memory CD4+ T cells from blood. The receptors shown here come from a woman under 30 in good health.

This clone appeared a few times. The rearrangement uses TRBV2 and TRBJ2-3; a weak D match, TRBD2 (6 bases). This CDR3 comprises 13 residues. Trimming took off 5 bases at V and 3 bases at J, with 9 bases between the two ends. From germline, CDR1 is SNHLY and CDR2 FYNNEI. CDR3 sequence reads: CASSRLETDTQYF. In DNA form, the CDR3 reads TGTGCCAGCAGTAGACTAGAGACAGATACGCAGTATTTT. Full variable domain (remainder filled in from reference TRBV2 and TRBJ2-3): EPEVTQTPSHQVTQMGQEVILRCVPISNHLYFYWYRQILGQKVEFLVSFYNNEISEKSEIFDDQFSVERPDGSNFTLKIRSTKLEDSAMYFCASSRLETDTQYFGPGTRLTVL.

J is TRBJ1-1 and V is TRBV7-2; no reliable D call. With 4 bases removed from V and 11 bases from J, the gap between germline ends came to 17 bases. Germline V gene lookup returns CDR1 SGHTA and CDR2 FQGNSA. The CDR3 consists of 13 residues. CDR3 sequence reads: CASSSRLEFGAFF. The CDR3 DNA follows: TGTGCCAGCAGCTCCAGGCTTGAATTCGGGGCTTTCTTT.

This clone was seen more than once but under ten times. The chain is built from TRBV9 and TRBJ2-1, with D possibly matching TRBD1 (6 bases). Trimming left V 0 bases short and J 6 bases short, with 10 bases between. CDR1 SGDLS and CDR2 YYNGEE come from the germline V gene. The CDR3 extends over 14 amino acids. CDR3 region: CASSVGADSNEQFF. Here the CDR3 DNA reads TGTGCCAGCAGCGTAGGGGCGGACAGCAATGAGCAGTTCTTC. Using reference TRBV9 and TRBJ2-1 for the parts outside the CDR3, the full variable domain is DSGVTQTPKHLITATGQRVTLRCSPRSGDLSVYWYQQSLDQGLQFLIQYYNGEERAKGNILERFSAQQFPDLHSELNLSSLELGDSALYFCASSVGADSNEQFFGPGTRLTVL.

This clone was seen a handful of times. The V and J genes are TRBV28 and TRBJ2-5, with 8 bases identical to TRBD2. The germline gives CDR1 MDHEN, CDR2 SYDVKM. Trimming removed 6 bases from V and 5 bases from J; junction bases left unmatched: 5. The CDR3 has 13 residues. CDR3 in amino acids: CASSGRDKETQYF. CDR3 in DNA: TGTGCCAGCAGCGGGAGGGACAAGGAGACCCAGTACTTC.

This clone was counted many times. The sample has other DNA sequences that encode this CDR3 too. V is TRBV7-3 and J is TRBJ1-1; no clear D. Trimming removed 3 bases at V and 1 base at J, with 6 bases between. The germline gives CDR1 SGHTA, CDR2 FQGTGA. The CDR3 covers 13 residues. CDR3 protein: CASSFDGNTEAFF. CDR3 in DNA: TGTGCCAGCAGCTTTGACGGGAACACTGAAGCTTTCTTT.

This clone came up a few times. The genes are TRBV14 and TRBJ2-2; no firm D call. CDR1 and CDR2 from the germline V gene are SGHDN and FVKESK. Trimming took 5 bases from V and 0 from J, leaving 7 bases between them. This CDR3 spans 14 amino acids. In DNA, the CDR3 is TGTGCCAGCAGCTTCCTGGCGAACACCGGGGAGCTGTTTTTT. Amino acids: CASSFLANTGELFF.

This clone has a count of ten or more. The genes are TRBV27 and TRBJ1-5; D is perhaps TRBD1 (6 bases). Between the trimmed V and J ends, which lost 3 bases and 9 bases, there was a span of 15 bases. There are 14 residues in the CDR3. Germline values: CDR1 MNHEY, CDR2 SMNVEV (reference sequence). CDR3 coding DNA: TGTGCCAGCAGTTTGGTGGGGGCCGAGACGCCCCAGCATTTT. It specifies CASSLVGAETPQHF.

This clone came up many times. This chain links TRBV4-2 with TRBJ2-1; a possible D gene is TRBD2 (6 bases). Germline lookup yields CDR1 LGHNA and CDR2 YNFKEQ. Trimming took 1 base from V and 0 from J, leaving 16 bases between them. CDR3 length equals 18 residues. The CDR3 reads CASSQVRIAVRSYNEQFF. In nucleotides, the CDR3 is TGTGCCAGCAGCCAAGTCCGTATAGCGGTCCGCTCCTACAATGAGCAGTTCTTC.

This clone occurred many times. The genes are TRBV10-2 and TRBJ1-5, with D perhaps matching TRBD1 (6 bases). This CDR3 has 13 amino acids. V was clipped by 8 bases and J by 6 bases, with 14 bases between them. Germline V gene data show CDR1 as WSHSY and CDR2 as SAAADI. CDR3 sequence (DNA): TGCGCCAGCGGAGGGGGGGTGGCTCAGCCCCAGCATTTT. This codes for CASGGGVAQPQHF.